The T cell receptor (beta chain) described here comes from a study of T cells in Graves' hyperthyroidism and ophthalmopathy. Study observations and caveats: From stable hyperthyroidism, ophthalmopathy was set apart by a 13 V-J model. Ophthalmopathy was identified by the model a median about seven months ahead of onset.

V was shortened by 3 bases and J by 8 bases, with 10 bases between the two germline ends. The CDR3 runs 12 residues. The germline gives CDR1 MDHEN, CDR2 SYDVKM. This clonotype appeared many times. Its antigen is as yet unknown. Graves' hyperthyroidism was deemed stable given no ophthalmopathy progression within 18 months. PBMCs came from more than 9.5 ml fresh peripheral blood. The TCR beta CDR3 regions underwent amplification using RNA transcripts as the source. The study used the HTBI primer set for a first-round RT-PCR of the TCR CDR3. TCRdb used MiXCR to reprocess the multiplex PCR reads, holding one entry per CDR3 protein. The sample shows 650,000 to 700,000 distinct CDR3 sequences, 15% to 20% of them seen only once.

Sequencing used blood. The receptor was isolated from a man aged 45-60 years with Graves' hyperthyroidism. The chain joins TRBV28 to TRBJ1-1, with no clear D. The CDR3 region has the DNA TGTGCCAGCAGTTTGCCCCTAGTAGAAGCTTTCTTT. It translates to CASSLPLVEAFF.